These 15 T cell receptor beta chains originate from one sample sequenced in a study of T cell responses to AZD1222 COVID-19 vaccine. This table comes from immunoSEQ multiplex PCR, and its TCRdb copy is limited to in-frame clones, with some not included. This table has more than 100,000 clones, more than 75% appearing once. The input for sequencing was peripheral blood, taken on day 0 of AZD1222 vaccination. The receptors here all came from an adult in good health.

The chain couples TRBV18 to TRBJ2-3; D unclear. Deletions cut 4 bases from V and 4 bases from J, with 27 bases between. This CDR3 is 19 amino acids long. Germline CDR1 reads KGHSH; CDR2 reads LQKENI. CDR3 sequence (DNA): TGTGCCAGCTCACATAAGACGCGAGCCCTTTCGATGTCCCCAGATACGCAGTATTTT. Translated, it gives CASSHKTRALSMSPDTQYF.

CDR3 in amino acids: CASSPGQVGAQYF. DNA of the CDR3: TGTGCCAGCAGCCCGGGACAGGTCGGGGCCCAGTACTTC. The genes are TRBV7-6 and TRBJ2-5; 8 bases fit TRBD1. CDR1 and CDR2 (germline): SGHVS, FNYEAQ. With V trimmed by 5 bases and J by 9 bases, 8 bases remained unmatched. The CDR3 extends over 13 amino acids.

V usage is TRBV9 and J usage is TRBJ1-2, with 10 nucleotides matching TRBD1. Trimming at V came to 2 bases and at J to 7 bases, leaving 5 bases not matched to a gene. CDR1 and CDR2 (germline): SGDLS, YYNGEE. The CDR3 has 14 amino acids. CDR3 nucleotides: TGTGCCAGCAGCGTCCGGACAGGGGGGATTGGCTACACCTTC. It translates to CASSVRTGGIGYTF.

The chain links TRBV29-1 to TRBJ2-3; TRBD1 is a possible D gene (5 bases). This CDR3 is built from 11 residues. Deletions cut 5 bases from V and 5 bases from J, with 8 bases between. Germline V gives CDR1 SQVTM, CDR2 ANQGSEA. The CDR3 loop is CSVYRGDTQYF. In DNA, the CDR3 is TGCAGCGTTTATAGGGGAGATACGCAGTATTTT.

The chain recombines TRBV15 with TRBJ1-2, with D perhaps matching TRBD1 (6 bases). This CDR3 has 13 amino acids. Germline CDR1 and CDR2: LNHNV and YYDKDF (reference sequence). Trimming stripped 4 bases from V and 3 bases from J, with 9 bases between. The CDR3 here is CATSTRQDYGYTF. In nucleotides, the CDR3 is TGTGCCACCAGCACTAGACAGGACTATGGCTACACCTTC.

There are a few counts of this clone. An end of the junction differs from the germline gene, which may be a read error. The V and J genes are TRBV20-1 and TRBJ2-5; D is possibly TRBD2 (6 bases). CDR1 is DFQATT, CDR2 SNEGSKA, per germline (reference sequence). The CDR3 extends over 11 amino acids. The CDR3 nucleotides read TGCAGTGCTAGACGCCCCCCCGGGGAGGACTTC. Its protein product is CSARRPPGEDF.

The chain's CDR3 is CASSLSRGTEAFF. CDR3 bases: TGTGCCAGCAGTCTATCCAGGGGAACTGAAGCTTTCTTT. The V and J genes are TRBV6-4 and TRBJ1-1, with D perhaps matching TRBD1 (6 bases). V was trimmed by 5 bases and J by 5 bases, leaving 12 bases between them. Germline CDR1 MRHNA, CDR2 SNTAGT. CDR3 length: 13 residues.

The chain carries TRBV19 and TRBJ2-7; no clear D. V was trimmed by 1 base and J by 3 bases, leaving 13 bases between them. The CDR3 has 15 amino acids. From germline, CDR1 is LNHDA and CDR2 SQIVND (reference sequence). CDR3 residues: CASSIGPAEVYEQYF. The CDR3 DNA is TGTGCCAGTAGTATAGGGCCAGCAGAGGTCTACGAGCAGTACTTC.

The chain employs TRBV11-2 and TRBJ1-3; tentatively, D is TRBD1 (6 bases). V lost 2 bases and J lost 4, with 9 bases in between. This CDR3 region has 14 residues. The V gene's germline CDR1 is SGHAT and CDR2 FQNNGV. Written as DNA, the CDR3 is TGTGCCAGCAGCTTAAACAGGGTCGGAAACACCATATATTTT. It yields the protein CASSLNRVGNTIYF.

J is TRBJ2-7 and V is TRBV25-1; 8 positions agree with TRBD1. This CDR3 has 16 residues. Trimming cost V 5 bases and J 0 bases; bases outside gene matches: 9. Germline V gives CDR1 MGHDK, CDR2 SYGVNS. CDR3 in DNA: TGTGCCAGCAGTATCCCGGGACAGGCATTCTCCTACGAGCAGTACTTC. Its protein product is CASSIPGQAFSYEQYF.

The V gene is TRBV4-1, the J gene TRBJ1-4, with D maybe TRBD1 (6 bases). CDR3 length: 14 residues. V shed 1 base and J shed 8 bases, with 11 bases lying between them. Germline V gives CDR1 MGHRA, CDR2 YSYEKL. CDR3 DNA sequence: TGCGCCAGCAGCCAAGCAGGGGAGGGCGAAAAACTGTTTTTT. Residues: CASSQAGEGEKLFF.

The chain carries TRBV6-6 and TRBJ2-3, with 15 bases aligning to TRBD2. This CDR3 has 18 amino acids. Germline CDR1 MNHNY, CDR2 SVGAGI (reference sequence). Trimming removed 5 bases from V and 0 bases from J; junction bases left unmatched: 6. The DNA for the CDR3 is TGTGCCAGCAGTCCCCAGGGACTAGCGGGGGGTAGCACAGATACGCAGTATTTT. This translates into CASSPQGLAGGSTDTQYF.

The genes are TRBV28 and TRBJ1-2, with TRBD1 matching 7 bases. The ends lost 5 bases at V and 5 bases at J; junction bases unmatched: 8. There are 14 residues in the CDR3. Germline V gene data show CDR1 as MDHEN and CDR2 as SYDVKM. The CDR3 spells CASSPGTASYGYTF. DNA of the CDR3: TGTGCCAGCAGTCCCGGGACAGCTTCATATGGCTACACCTTC.

This sequence joins TRBV7-9 and TRBJ1-6; no definite D call. This CDR3 region has 19 residues. The germline CDR1 and CDR2 sequences are SEHNR and FQNEAQ (reference sequence). V was clipped by 5 bases and J by 6 bases, with 26 bases between them. CDR3 region: CASSPNPSGVNPLNSPLHF. The CDR3 DNA reads TGTGCCAGCAGCCCCAACCCGAGCGGGGTTAACCCACTTAATTCACCCCTCCACTTT.

The chain couples TRBV7-8 to TRBJ1-2; 10 bases agree with TRBD1. Germline values: CDR1 SGHVS, CDR2 FQNEAQ. The CDR3 has 16 amino acids. V shed 5 bases, J shed 0 bases, and the junction held 6 bases outside the gene matches. In DNA form, the CDR3 reads TGTGCCAGCAGCAGCCGGGACAGGGGCGCTAACTATGGCTACACCTTC. This sequence encodes CASSSRDRGANYGYTF. Full variable domain (remainder filled in from reference TRBV7-8 and TRBJ1-2): GAGVSQSPRYKVAKRGQDVALRCDPISGHVSLFWYQQALGQGPEFLTYFQNEAQLDKSGLPSDRFFAERPEGSVSTLKIQRTQQEDSAVYLCASSSRDRGANYGYTFGSGTRLTVV.